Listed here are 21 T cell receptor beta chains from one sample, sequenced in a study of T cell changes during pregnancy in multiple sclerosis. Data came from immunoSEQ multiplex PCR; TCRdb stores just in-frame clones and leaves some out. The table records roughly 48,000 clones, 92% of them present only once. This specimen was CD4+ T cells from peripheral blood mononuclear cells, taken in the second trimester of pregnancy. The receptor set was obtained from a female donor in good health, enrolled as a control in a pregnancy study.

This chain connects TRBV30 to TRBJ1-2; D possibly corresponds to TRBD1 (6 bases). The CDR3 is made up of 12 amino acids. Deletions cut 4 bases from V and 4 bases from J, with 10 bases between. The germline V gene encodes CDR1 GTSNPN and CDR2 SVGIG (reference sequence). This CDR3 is CAWKGEFYGYTF. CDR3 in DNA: TGTGCCTGGAAGGGGGAATTCTATGGCTACACCTTC.

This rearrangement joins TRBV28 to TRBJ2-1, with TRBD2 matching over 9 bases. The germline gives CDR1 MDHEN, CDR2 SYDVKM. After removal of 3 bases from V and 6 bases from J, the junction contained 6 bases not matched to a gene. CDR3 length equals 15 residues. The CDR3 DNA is TGTGCCAGCAGTTTTGGCGGGGGGGCTGGCAATGAGCAGTTCTTC. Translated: CASSFGGGAGNEQFF. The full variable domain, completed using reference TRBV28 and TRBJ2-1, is DVKVTQSSRYLVKRTGEKVFLECVQDMDHENMFWYRQDPGLGLRLIYFSYDVKMKEKGDIPEGYSVSREKKERFSLILESASTNQTSMYLCASSFGGGAGNEQFFGPGTRLTVL.

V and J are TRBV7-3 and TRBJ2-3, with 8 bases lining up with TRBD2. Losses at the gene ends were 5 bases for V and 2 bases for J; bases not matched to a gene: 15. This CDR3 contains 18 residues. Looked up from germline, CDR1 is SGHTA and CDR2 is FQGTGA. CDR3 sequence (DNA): TGTGCCAGCAGCCCCCCGTTGTTTTGGCGGGAGGACACAGATACGCAGTATTTT. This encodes CASSPPLFWREDTDTQYF.

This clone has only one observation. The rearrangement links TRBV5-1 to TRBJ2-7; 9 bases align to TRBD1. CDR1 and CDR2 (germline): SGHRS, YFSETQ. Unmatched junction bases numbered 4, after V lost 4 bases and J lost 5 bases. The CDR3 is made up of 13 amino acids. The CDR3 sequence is CASSPDRGNEQYF. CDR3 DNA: TGCGCCAGCAGCCCGGACAGGGGTAACGAGCAGTACTTC.

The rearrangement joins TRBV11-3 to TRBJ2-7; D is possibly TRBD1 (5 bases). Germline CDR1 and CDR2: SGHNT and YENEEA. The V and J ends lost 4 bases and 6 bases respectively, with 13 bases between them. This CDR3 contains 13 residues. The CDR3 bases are TGTGCCAGCAGCTACGGGTGGGGCGGCGAGCAGTACTTC. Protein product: CASSYGWGGEQYF.

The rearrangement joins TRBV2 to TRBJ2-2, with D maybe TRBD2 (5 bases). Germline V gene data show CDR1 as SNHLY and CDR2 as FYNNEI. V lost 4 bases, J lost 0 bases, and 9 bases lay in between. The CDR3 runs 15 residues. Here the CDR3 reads CASSVALANTGELFF. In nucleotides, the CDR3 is TGTGCCAGCAGTGTGGCACTAGCGAACACCGGGGAGCTGTTTTTT.

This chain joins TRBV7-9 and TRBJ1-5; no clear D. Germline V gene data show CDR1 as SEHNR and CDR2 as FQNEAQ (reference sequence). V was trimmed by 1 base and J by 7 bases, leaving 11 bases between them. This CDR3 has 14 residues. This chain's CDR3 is CASSLETFPQPQHF. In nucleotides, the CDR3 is TGTGCCAGCAGCTTAGAGACTTTCCCCCAGCCCCAGCATTTT.

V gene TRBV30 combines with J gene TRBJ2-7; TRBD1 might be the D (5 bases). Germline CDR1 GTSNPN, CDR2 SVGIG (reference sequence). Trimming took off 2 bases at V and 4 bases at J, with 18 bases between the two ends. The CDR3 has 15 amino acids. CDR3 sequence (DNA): TGTGCCTGGAGTCTGGGTACGTGGGGCGCGTACGAGCAGTACTTC. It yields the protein CAWSLGTWGAYEQYF.

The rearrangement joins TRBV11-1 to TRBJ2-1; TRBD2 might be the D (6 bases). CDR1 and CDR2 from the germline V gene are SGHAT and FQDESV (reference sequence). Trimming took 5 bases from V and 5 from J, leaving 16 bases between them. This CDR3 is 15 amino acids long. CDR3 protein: CASSQRRGLNNEQFF. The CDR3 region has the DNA TGTGCCAGCAGCCAGAGGCGGGGACTCAACAATGAGCAGTTCTTC.

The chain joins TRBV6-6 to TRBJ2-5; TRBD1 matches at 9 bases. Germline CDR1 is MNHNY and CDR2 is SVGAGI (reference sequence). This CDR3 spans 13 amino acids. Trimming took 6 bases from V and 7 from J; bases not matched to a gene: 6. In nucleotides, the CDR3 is TGTGCCAGCAGCGCGACAGGGGGGGGGACCCAGTACTTC. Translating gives CASSATGGGTQYF.

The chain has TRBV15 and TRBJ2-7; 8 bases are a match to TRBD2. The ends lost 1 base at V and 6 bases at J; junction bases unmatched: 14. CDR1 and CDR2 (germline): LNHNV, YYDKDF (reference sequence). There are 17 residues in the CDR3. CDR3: CATSRGFKGGRPSEQYF. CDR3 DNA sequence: TGTGCCACCAGCAGAGGGTTCAAGGGCGGGAGGCCTAGCGAGCAGTACTTC. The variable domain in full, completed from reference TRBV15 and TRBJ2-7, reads DAMVIQNPRYQVTQFGKPVTLSCSQTLNHNVMYWYQQKSSQAPKLLFHYYDKDFNNEADTPDNFQSRRPNTSFCFLDIRSPGLGDTAMYLCATSRGFKGGRPSEQYFGPGTRLTVT.

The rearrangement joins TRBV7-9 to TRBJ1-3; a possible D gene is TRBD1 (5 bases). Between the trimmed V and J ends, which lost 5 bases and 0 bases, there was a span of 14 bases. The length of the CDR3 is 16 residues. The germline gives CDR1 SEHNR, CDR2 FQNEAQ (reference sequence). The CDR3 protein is CASSPRWGGSGNTIYF. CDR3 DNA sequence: TGTGCCAGCAGCCCTAGGTGGGGGGGCTCTGGAAACACCATATATTTT.

CDR3 amino acids: CASSFTGPHNEQFF. The CDR3 DNA reads as TGCGCCAGCAGTTTTACAGGGCCGCACAATGAGCAGTTCTTC. The V call is TRBV5-1, the J call TRBJ2-1; TRBD1 might be the D (6 bases). Trimming removed 5 bases at V and 5 bases at J, with 14 bases between. CDR1 SGHRS and CDR2 YFSETQ come from the germline V gene. The CDR3 length is 14 residues.

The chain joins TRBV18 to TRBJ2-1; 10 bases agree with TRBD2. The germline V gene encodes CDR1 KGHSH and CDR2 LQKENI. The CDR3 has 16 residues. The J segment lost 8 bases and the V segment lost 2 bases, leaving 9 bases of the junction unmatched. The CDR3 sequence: CASSPSGVAGGYEQFF. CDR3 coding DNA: TGTGCCAGCTCACCATCCGGAGTAGCGGGAGGTTATGAGCAGTTCTTC. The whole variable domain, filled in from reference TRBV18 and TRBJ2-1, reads NAGVMQNPRHLVRRRGQEARLRCSPMKGHSHVYWYRQLPEEGLKFMVYLQKENIIDESGMPKERFSAEFPKEGPSILRIQQVVRGDSAAYFCASSPSGVAGGYEQFFGPGTRLTVL.

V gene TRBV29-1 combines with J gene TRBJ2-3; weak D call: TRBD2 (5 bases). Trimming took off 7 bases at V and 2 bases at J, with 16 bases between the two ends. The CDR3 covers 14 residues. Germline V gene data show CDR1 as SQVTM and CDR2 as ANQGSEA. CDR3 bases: TGCAGCGCGGGGTCCGGGTCCACCACAGATACGCAGTATTTT. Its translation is CSAGSGSTTDTQYF.

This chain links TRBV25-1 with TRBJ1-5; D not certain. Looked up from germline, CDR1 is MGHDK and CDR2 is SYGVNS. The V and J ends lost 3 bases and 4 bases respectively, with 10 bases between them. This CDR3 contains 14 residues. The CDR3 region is CASSDTTGNQPQHF. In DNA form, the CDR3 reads TGTGCCAGCAGTGATACTACGGGGAATCAGCCCCAGCATTTT.

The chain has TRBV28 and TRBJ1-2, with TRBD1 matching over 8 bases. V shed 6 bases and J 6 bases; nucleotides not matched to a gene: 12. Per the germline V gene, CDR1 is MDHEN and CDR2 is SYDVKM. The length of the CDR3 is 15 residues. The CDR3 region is CASRALRGLIHGYTF. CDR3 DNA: TGTGCCAGCAGGGCGCTCAGGGGGCTTATTCATGGCTACACCTTC.

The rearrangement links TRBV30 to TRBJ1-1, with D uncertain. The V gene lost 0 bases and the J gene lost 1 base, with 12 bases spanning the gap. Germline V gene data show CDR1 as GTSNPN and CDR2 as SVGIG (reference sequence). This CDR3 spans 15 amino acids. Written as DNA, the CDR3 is TGTGCCTGGAGTGTACGGGGAGTAACGAACACTGAAGCTTTCTTT. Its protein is CAWSVRGVTNTEAFF.

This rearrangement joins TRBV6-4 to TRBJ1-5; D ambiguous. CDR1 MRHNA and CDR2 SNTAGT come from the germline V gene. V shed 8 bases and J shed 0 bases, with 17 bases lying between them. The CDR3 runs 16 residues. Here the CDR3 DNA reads TGTGCCAGCTCGATCAGTAATTCTTATAGCAATCAGCCCCAGCATTTT. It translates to CASSISNSYSNQPQHF.

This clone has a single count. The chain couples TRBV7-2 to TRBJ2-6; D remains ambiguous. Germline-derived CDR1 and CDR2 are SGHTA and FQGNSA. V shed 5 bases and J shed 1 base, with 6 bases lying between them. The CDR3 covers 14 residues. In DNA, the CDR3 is TGTGCCAGCAGCCCCCAGTCTGGGGCCAACGTCCTGACTTTC. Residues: CASSPQSGANVLTF.

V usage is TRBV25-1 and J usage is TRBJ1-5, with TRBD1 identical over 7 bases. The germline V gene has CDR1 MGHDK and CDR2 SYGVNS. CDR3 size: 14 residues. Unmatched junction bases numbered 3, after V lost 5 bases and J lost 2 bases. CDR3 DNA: TGTGCCAGCAGTCAGACAGGGCGCAATCAGCCCCAGCATTTT. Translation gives CASSQTGRNQPQHF.